This TCR beta chain comes out of a study of CD8 T cells in Susac syndrome. Study-level findings and limits: As the study acknowledged, the number of individuals who were part of its TCR sequencing and HLA analysis was relatively small.

Concerning this clonotype: Its antigen remains unknown.

The RNA, about 0.5 to 1 ug, was put through reverse transcription using random hexamers. TCRdb fed the immunoSEQ multiplex PCR reads into MiXCR, producing one record per CDR3 protein. This sample has around 59,000 distinct CDR3 sequences, with approximately 90% found just once. The authors carried out high-throughput sequencing of TCR beta. They applied it to CD8+ and CD4+ T cells obtained from blood. Healthy donors matched for age and sex were used as controls. TEMRA cells were FACS-enriched, while CD8+ and CD4+ T cells were negatively isolated. CDR3 length equals 16 residues. Germline-derived CDR1 and CDR2 are MGHRA and YSYEKL. After removal of 0 bases from V and 6 bases from J, the junction contained 6 bases not matched to a gene.

The sequenced material came from CD8+ T cells from PBMCs. The receptor's source is a human donor in good health. The chain uses TRBV4-1 and TRBJ1-5, with 9 bases matching TRBD1. CDR3: CASSQEPGQGIQPQHF. The CDR3, as DNA: TGCGCCAGCAGCCAAGAACCGGGACAGGGAATTCAGCCCCAGCATTTT.